These 4 T cell receptor beta chains came from one sample sequenced in a study of blood T cell repertoires in COVID-19. The repertoire was sequenced with immunoSEQ multiplex PCR; TCRdb's copy has only in-frame clones and lacks some. The repertoire has roughly 180,000 clones, 76% of them found once; the top ten carry roughly 7.8%. The sequencing sample was made of peripheral blood. The source is a woman aged 50 to 60 with active or convalescent COVID-19.

V is TRBV7-8 and J is TRBJ1-2, with 7 bases lining up with TRBD1. The CDR3 has 14 residues. Losses at the gene ends were 3 bases for V and 4 bases for J; bases not matched to a gene: 5. Germline values: CDR1 SGHVS, CDR2 FQNEAQ. The CDR3, as DNA: TGTGCCAGCAGCTTCCGGGACAGCGCCTATGGCTACACCTTC. Protein product: CASSFRDSAYGYTF. The entire variable domain, with the rest obtained from reference TRBV7-8 and TRBJ1-2, is as follows: GAGVSQSPRYKVAKRGQDVALRCDPISGHVSLFWYQQALGQGPEFLTYFQNEAQLDKSGLPSDRFFAERPEGSVSTLKIQRTQQEDSAVYLCASSFRDSAYGYTFGSGTRLTVV.

This chain links TRBV9 with TRBJ2-7, with 10 bases lining up with TRBD2. CDR3 length: 15 amino acids. Trimming cost V 0 bases and J 4 bases; bases outside gene matches: 4. The germline CDR1 and CDR2 sequences are SGDLS and YYNGEE. Here the CDR3 reads CASSVGSGGVYEQYF. The CDR3 DNA follows: TGTGCCAGCAGCGTAGGGAGCGGGGGGGTGTACGAGCAGTACTTC.

This chain links TRBV18 with TRBJ2-1; 11 positions match TRBD2. Per the germline V gene, CDR1 is KGHSH and CDR2 is LQKENI. The CDR3 runs 16 residues. V trimming: 3 bases; J trimming: 7 bases; junction bases outside the gene matches: 8. DNA for the CDR3: TGTGCCAGCTCACCCAGTCTAGCGGGGGGCCGAAATGAGCAGTTCTTC. The encoded protein is CASSPSLAGGRNEQFF. The entire variable domain, with the rest obtained from reference TRBV18 and TRBJ2-1, is as follows: NAGVMQNPRHLVRRRGQEARLRCSPMKGHSHVYWYRQLPEEGLKFMVYLQKENIIDESGMPKERFSAEFPKEGPSILRIQQVVRGDSAAYFCASSPSLAGGRNEQFFGPGTRLTVL.

The chain links TRBV20-1 to TRBJ1-5; perhaps TRBD1 as D (6 bases). The V gene lost 3 bases and the J gene lost 7 bases, with 16 bases spanning the gap. Per germline, CDR1 DFQATT and CDR2 SNEGSKA (reference sequence). The CDR3 totals 14 residues. The CDR3 loop reads CSASNDRSNQPQHF. In DNA, the CDR3 is TGCAGTGCTAGTAACGACAGGTCGAACCAGCCCCAGCATTTT.